This is a list of T cell receptor beta chains from one sample in a study of T-cell reconstitution after alpha-beta-depleted transplantation in children. TCRdb reprocessed the PCR reads via MiXCR and lists one record per CDR3 protein. The sample includes 450,000 to 700,000 distinct CDR3 sequences, more than 20% of them seen just once. The sample consisted of PBMCs, taken before TCRalphabeta/CD19-depleted stem cell transplant. The origin of the receptors is a boy under two years old with Wiskott-Aldrich syndrome, due to receive a stem cell transplant. CDR3s include the opening cysteine and the closing phenylalanine or tryptophan. D genes are given only for firm matches. Size is stated for part of the rows, as once, few or many counts, or as a class when the clone is expanded.

j_call | d_call | v_call | clone_size | cdr3_aa | cdr3_nt
TRBJ2-5 | - | TRBV20-1 | few | CSATVRGGETQYF | TGCAGTGCTACCGTCCGGGGTGGAGAGACCCAGTACTTC
TRBJ2-7 | TRBD1 | TRBV20-1 | few | CSAFPSNRGNYEQYF | TGCAGTGCTTTCCCCTCGAACAGGGGCAACTACGAGCAGTACTTC
TRBJ2-7 | - | TRBV20-1 | - | CSARDWTRDFPYEQYF | TGCAGTGCTAGAGATTGGACGCGGGACTTCCCCTACGAGCAGTACTTC
TRBJ1-3 | - | TRBV6-5 | few | CASSYIGQRGSGNTIYF | TGTGCCAGCAGTTACATTGGTCAGAGGGGCTCTGGAAACACCATATATTTT
TRBJ1-1 | - | TRBV12-3/TRBV12-4 | - | CASRRSPNTEAFF | TGTGCCAGCCGTAGGTCCCCGAACACTGAAGCTTTCTTT
TRBJ2-3 | - | TRBV2 | - | CASSGPTNTQYF | TGTGCCAGCAGCGGACCTACTAATACGCAGTATTTT
TRBJ2-5 | - | TRBV9 | - | CASSAEGETQYF | TGTGCCAGCAGCGCCGAAGGGGAGACCCAGTACTTC
TRBJ2-1 | - | TRBV5-1 | few | CASSFGGADEQFF | TGCGCCAGCAGCTTTGGGGGGGCAGATGAGCAGTTCTTC
TRBJ1-4 | - | TRBV7-9 | - | CASSLARGLNEKLFF | TGTGCCAGCAGCTTAGCGCGGGGGTTAAATGAAAAACTGTTTTTT
TRBJ2-2 | - | TRBV7-3 | few | CASSTVAAANTGELFF | TGTGCCAGCAGCACCGTGGCGGCTGCGAACACCGGGGAGCTGTTTTTT
TRBJ2-5 | TRBD2 | TRBV29-1 | once | CSVILGLVRDIQYF | TGCAGCGTGATACTAGGACTAGTCAGGGATATCCAGTACTTC
TRBJ2-3 | - | TRBV25-1 | - | CASREPTATDTQYF | TGTGCCAGCAGGGAACCGACGGCCACAGATACGCAGTATTTT
TRBJ2-1 | - | TRBV12-3/TRBV12-4 | - | CASCVLASVGNEQFF | TGTGCCAGCTGTGTACTAGCATCAGTGGGGAATGAGCAGTTCTTC
TRBJ2-3 | TRBD2 | TRBV6-2/TRBV6-3 | - | CASSHSGASGRRGVDTDTQYF | TGTGCCAGCAGTCACTCGGGGGCTAGCGGGAGGAGGGGTGTTGACACAGATACGCAGTATTTT
TRBJ2-2 | TRBD1 | TRBV27 | - | CASRSGTGGGELFF | TGTGCCAGCAGGTCCGGGACAGGGGGCGGGGAGCTGTTTTTT
TRBJ1-2 | TRBD1 | TRBV27 | - | CASSLARQGGSGHTF | TGTGCCAGCAGTTTAGCTCGACAGGGGGGCTCTGGCCACACCTTC
TRBJ2-2 | - | TRBV5-1 | - | CASSPDTNTGELFF | TGCGCCAGCAGCCCGGACACGAACACCGGGGAGCTGTTTTTT
TRBJ1-4 | - | TRBV20-1 | - | CSAPGTPTNEELFF | TGCAGTGCGCCCGGGACTCCAACTAATGAAGAACTGTTTTTT
TRBJ2-3 | - | TRBV10-3 | - | CAISVGEGDTQYF | TGTGCCATCAGTGTAGGCGAGGGAGATACGCAGTATTTT
TRBJ2-5 | TRBD2 | TRBV12-3/TRBV12-4 | - | CASSQTSGRRETQYF | TGTGCCAGCAGCCAGACTAGCGGGAGGCGAGAGACCCAGTACTTC
TRBJ2-5 | - | TRBV15 | - | CATRISGRGGETQYF | TGTGCCACCAGGATAAGCGGTAGAGGGGGAGAGACCCAGTACTTC
TRBJ2-5 | TRBD1 | TRBV5-1 | - | CASSLSTGAVTETQYF | TGCGCCAGCAGCTTGTCCACAGGGGCGGTCACAGAGACCCAGTACTTC
TRBJ2-2 | - | TRBV2 | - | CASSEFGSGELFF | TGTGCCAGCAGTGAATTCGGGTCCGGGGAGCTGTTTTTT
TRBJ2-5 | TRBD1 | TRBV7-3 | few | CASSPGQGAGYETQYF | TGTGCCAGCAGCCCGGGACAGGGAGCGGGTTATGAGACCCAGTACTTC
TRBJ2-5 | - | TRBV12-3/TRBV12-4 | - | CASSLLGPETQYF | TGTGCCAGCAGTTTACTCGGGCCAGAGACCCAGTACTTC
TRBJ2-2 | - | TRBV20-1 | - | CSAVGTRTGELFF | TGCAGTGCGGTCGGGACGCGCACCGGGGAGCTGTTTTTT